The 32 T cell receptor beta chains reported below all come from one sample, sequenced in a study of T cells in women clearing cervical HPV infection (dated by TCRdb to 2017 to 2018). Library method: the immunoSEQ multiplex PCR assay. TCRdb stores this immuneACCESS table with in-frame sequences only. Part of the clones is absent; in the studies checked, under half of the shortfall reflects unresolved V genes, and no reason is known for the rest. The table for this sample lists 28,000 or so clones. Approximately 8.1% of the sample belongs to the ten largest clones. Sequencing was done on a sample of blood buffy coat. These receptors were collected from a woman aged 18 to 75 with a cervical HPV16 infection that either progressed to CIN3+ or cleared (not recorded which).

As concerns this clone: The CDR3 end is not reached by the read, which stops 3 residues before it; the germline J gene fills it in. The J gene is TRBJ2-3, the V gene TRBV5-1; 12 positions agree with TRBD2. The CDR3 is 15 amino acids. Germline CDR1 and CDR2: SGHRS and YFSETQ. Incomplete CDR3 DNA: TGCGCCAGCAGCCCTAGCGGGAGGGCCCAAGAGACG. Translated: CASSPSGRAQET. The whole CDR3 protein reads CASSPSGRAQETQYF.

About this clone: The missing CDR3 end, 3 residues past where the read stops, is filled in from the germline J gene. V and J are TRBV6-2 or TRBV6-3 and TRBJ2-5; TRBD2 matches at 9 bases. Germline V gene sequence: CDR1 MNHEY, CDR2 SVGEGT. V was clipped by 6 bases and J by 5 bases; unmatched bases: 10. The length of the CDR3 is 15 residues. CDR3 bases read: TGTGCCAGCAGCCCCTCAGGACTAGCGTTCGAGACC. Its translation: CASSPSGLAFET. The entire CDR3 protein is CASSPSGLAFETQYF.

Regarding this clone: The read ends 3 residues before the CDR3 terminus; that terminus is restored from the germline J gene. The rearrangement joins TRBV7-9 to TRBJ2-3; D not resolved. Trimming removed 1 base at V and 3 bases at J, with 8 bases between. Germline V gene lookup returns CDR1 SEHNR and CDR2 FQNEAQ (reference sequence). The CDR3 extends over 14 amino acids. Partial CDR3 DNA: TGTGCCAGCAGCTTAGTGGCCGTGACAGATACG. This sequence encodes CASSLVAVTDT. The CDR3 in full is CASSLVAVTDTQYF.

CDR3 sequence: CAWTSSSYNEQFF. The part of the CDR3 DNA that was read is TGTGCCTGGACTAGCAGCTCCTACAATGAG. V is TRBV30 and J is TRBJ2-1; tentatively, D is TRBD2 (5 bases). Read data end 3 residues before the CDR3 end; the end is taken from the germline J gene. V dropped 4 bases and J dropped 0 bases, with 7 bases sitting between them. The germline V gene has CDR1 GTSNPN and CDR2 SVGIG (reference sequence). The CDR3 contains 13 residues.

As for this clone: The DNA ends 3 residues before the CDR3 does, and the rest of the CDR3 is filled in from the germline J gene. The chain combines TRBV18 with TRBJ2-4, with a weak D call TRBD1 (5 bases). The CDR3 sequence is 14 residues long. Germline V gene lookup returns CDR1 KGHSH and CDR2 LQKENI. The sequenced CDR3 bases are TGTGCCAGCTCACCTCAGGGCCTCAACTATGGT. Translated, it gives CASSPQGLNYG. The full CDR3 reads CASSPQGLNYGQYF.

Turning to this clone: One junction end does not reproduce the germline sequence, and a read error may be involved. The CDR3 is cut off 3 residues early in the read; its end comes from the germline J gene. Other DNA variants within this sample encode the same CDR3. This chain uses TRBV7-2 with TRBJ1-3; 7 positions agree with TRBD1. The CDR3 is made up of 14 amino acids. Germline-derived CDR1 and CDR2 are SGHTA and FQGNSA. The CDR3 protein is CASSPGTAGNTIYF. The CDR3 DNA, read in part, is TGTGCCAGCAGCCCAGGGACAGCTGGAAACACT.

With regard to this clone: With the read ending 3 residues before the CDR3 end, the germline J gene is used to fill in that end. The gene calls are TRBV12-3 or TRBV12-4 and TRBJ2-7; 7 nucleotides line up with TRBD2. The CDR3 has 14 amino acids. The V gene end was trimmed by 6 bases and the J gene end by 3 bases; junction bases not matched to a gene: 8. The DNA read from the CDR3 is TGTGCCAGCAGGCCAAGCGGGAAACGCTACGAG. As protein: CASRPSGKRYE. The whole CDR3 sequence is CASRPSGKRYEQYF.

Concerning this clone: The read finishes 3 residues shy of the CDR3 end, and the germline J gene is used to complete it. The gene calls are TRBV7-7 and TRBJ1-2; no reliable D call. CDR3 size: 14 residues. In germline, CDR1 is SSHAT, CDR2 FNYEAQ (reference sequence). CDR3 in amino acids: CASSASSGSYDYTF. Incomplete CDR3 DNA: TGTGCCAGCAGCGCCTCTAGCGGATCCTACGAC.

Comments on this clone: At one end, the junction sequence differs from germline, possibly due to a read error. The read finishes 3 residues shy of the CDR3 end, and the germline J gene is used to complete it. Within the sample, other DNA sequences also encode this same CDR3. The chain combines TRBV30 with TRBJ2-3, with D hard to call. The CDR3 is made up of 13 amino acids. Per germline, CDR1 GTSNPN and CDR2 SVGIG (reference sequence). CDR3 protein: CAWSVRSGDTQYF. The covered CDR3 bases are TGTGCTTGGAGTGTACGCAGTGGAGATACG.

Turning to this clone: The read terminates 3 residues before the CDR3 end, so the remaining end is supplied by the germline J gene. J is TRBJ2-5 and V is TRBV13, with D hard to call. V lost 3 bases, J lost 4 bases, and 9 bases lay in between. Germline loops: CDR1 PRHDT, CDR2 FYEKMQ (reference sequence). This CDR3 comprises 13 residues. This CDR3 reads CASSFDARETQYF. CDR3 DNA (partial): TGTGCCAGCAGCTTTGATGCGCGAGAGACC. The variable domain in full, with the rest retrieved from reference TRBV13 and TRBJ2-5, is AAGVIQSPRHLIKEKRETATLKCYPIPRHDTVYWYQQGPGQDPQFLISFYEKMQSDKGSIPDRFSAQQFSDYHSELNMSSLELGDSALYFCASSFDARETQYFGPGTRLLVL.

Concerning this clone itself: The CDR3 end lies 3 residues beyond the end of the read and is filled in from the germline J gene. Other DNA sequences from this sample encode an identical CDR3 as well. The chain uses TRBV19 and TRBJ2-2; 7 bases are a match to TRBD1. This CDR3 has 15 residues. V was clipped by 3 bases and J by 8 bases; unmatched bases: 9. Germline CDR1 and CDR2: LNHDA and SQIVND (reference sequence). Incomplete CDR3 DNA: TGTGCCAGTAGTATGACAGGGAGACGTGGAGGGGAG. Protein product: CASSMTGRRGGE. The whole CDR3 protein is CASSMTGRRGGELFF. Using reference TRBV19 and TRBJ2-2 for the parts outside the CDR3, the full variable domain is DGGITQSPKYLFRKEGQNVTLSCEQNLNHDAMYWYRQDPGQGLRLIYYSQIVNDFQKGDIAEGYSVSREKKESFPLTVTSAQKNPTAFYLCASSMTGRRGGELFFGEGSRLTVL.

Regarding this clone: The read stops 3 residues short of the end of the CDR3; the missing end is completed from the germline J gene. This chain uses TRBV30 with TRBJ2-2; TRBD1 matches 10 bases. The CDR3 spans 15 residues. Germline V gene sequence: CDR1 GTSNPN, CDR2 SVGIG (reference sequence). Here the CDR3 reads CAWRPPGQGKSPLFF. The CDR3 DNA, read in part, is TGTGCCTGGAGACCACCGGGACAGGGGAAGTCACCG.

Notes on this clone: The CDR3 extends 3 residues past the end of the read, so its final part is completed from the germline J gene. The chain joins TRBV20-1 to TRBJ1-2; D perhaps matches TRBD1 (6 bases). Germline V gene sequence: CDR1 DFQATT, CDR2 SNEGSKA (reference sequence). Trimming stripped 6 bases from V and 2 bases from J, with 16 bases between. CDR3 length: 14 amino acids. CDR3 sequence: CSAHKTGTNYGYTF. The part of the CDR3 DNA that was read is TGCAGTGCCCACAAAACAGGGACGAACTATGGC.

For this clone: The CDR3 is cut off 3 residues early in the read; its end comes from the germline J gene. The chain has TRBV20-1 and TRBJ1-1, with D unclear. Trimming cost V 3 bases and J 1 base, with 9 bases left between them. CDR1 is DFQATT and CDR2 is SNEGSKA in the germline V gene (reference sequence). The CDR3 contains 13 residues. The sequenced part of the CDR3 DNA is TGCAGTGCTAGTCACGGTGGGAACACTGAA. It yields the protein CSASHGGNTE. The entire CDR3 sequence reads CSASHGGNTEAFF.

On this clone itself: The read terminates 3 residues ahead of where the CDR3 ends, so the germline J gene completes it. The chain recombines TRBV19 with TRBJ1-1; 7 bases line up with TRBD1. Germline CDR1 LNHDA, CDR2 SQIVND (reference sequence). The junction had 1 base not matched to a gene; V was cut back by 5 bases and J by 4 bases. This CDR3 has 12 residues. CDR3 in amino acids: CASSQGGTEAFF. CDR3 bases read: TGTGCCAGTAGTCAGGGGGGCACTGAA.

Partial CDR3 DNA: TGCAGTGCTAGAGATCACAGGGGAAACTATGGC. Translated: CSARDHRGNYG. The whole CDR3 reads CSARDHRGNYGYTF. The V call is TRBV20-1, the J call TRBJ1-2; TRBD1 aligns across 7 bases. The CDR3 end is not reached by the read, which stops 3 residues before it; the germline J gene fills it in. V gave up 0 bases and J gave up 2 bases; unmatched junction bases: 3. CDR1 DFQATT and CDR2 SNEGSKA come from the germline V gene (reference sequence). The CDR3 length is 14 residues.

About this clone itself: The observed sequence ends 3 residues before the CDR3 terminus, with the missing tail filled in from the germline J gene. This chain links TRBV19 with TRBJ2-3; 12 positions match TRBD2. This CDR3 region has 17 residues. Trimming at V came to 5 bases and at J to 3 bases, leaving 9 bases not matched to a gene. In germline, CDR1 is LNHDA, CDR2 SQIVND (reference sequence). CDR3 bases read: TGTGCCAGTAGTCCAACTTCTAGCGGGAGGGAGACAGATACG. This encodes CASSPTSSGRETDT. The CDR3 reads in full as CASSPTSSGRETDTQYF.

Concerning this clone: The CDR3 goes on 3 residues after the read ends, and that part is filled in from the germline J gene. J is TRBJ2-3 and V is TRBV9, with D perhaps TRBD2 (6 bases). The CDR3 is 14 amino acids. Germline CDR1 SGDLS, CDR2 YYNGEE. V lost 0 bases and J lost 5, with 10 bases in between. The sequenced CDR3 bases are TGTGCCAGCAGCGTAGAGGAGGGTAGAGATACG. Translated: CASSVEEGRDT. The whole CDR3 protein reads CASSVEEGRDTQYF.

Note on this clone: The read falls 3 residues short of the CDR3 end, and the missing part is taken from the germline J gene. The J gene is TRBJ2-3, the V gene TRBV11-1; 11 bases match TRBD2. Per the germline V gene, CDR1 is SGHAT and CDR2 is FQDESV (reference sequence). With 7 bases clipped from V and 5 bases from J, the junction kept 8 bases outside the gene matches. The CDR3 runs to 15 residues. Incomplete CDR3 DNA: TGTGCCAGCACCCCTAGCGGGGGGTTGGGAGATACG. Protein sequence: CASTPSGGLGDT. The complete CDR3 protein is CASTPSGGLGDTQYF. Based on the CDR3 plus reference TRBV11-1 and TRBJ2-3, the full variable domain is EAEVAQSPRYKITEKSQAVAFWCDPISGHATLYWYRQILGQGPELLVQFQDESVVDDSQLPKDRFSAERLKGVDSTLKIQPAELGDSAMYLCASTPSGGLGDTQYFGPGTRLTVL.

About this clone: The read is 3 residues too short to cover the CDR3 end, so that end is filled in from the germline J gene. The rearrangement uses TRBV2 and TRBJ2-1, with 9 nucleotides matching TRBD2. The V segment lost 6 bases and the J segment 7 bases; nucleotides outside the gene matches: 7. The germline V gene has CDR1 SNHLY and CDR2 FYNNEI. This CDR3 is built from 14 residues. The sequenced CDR3 bases are TGTGCCAGCAGGGAGCGGGAGGTTAAAAATGAG. Protein sequence: CASREREVKNE. The full CDR3 protein is CASREREVKNEQFF.

About this clone itself: The read terminates 3 residues ahead of where the CDR3 ends, so the germline J gene completes it. The rearrangement joins TRBV6-1 to TRBJ2-3; no clear D gene. The CDR3 totals 16 residues. In germline, CDR1 is MNHNS, CDR2 SASEGT. CDR3 DNA, as far as it was read: TGTGCCAGCAGTGCTTCCATGGTACTTTTGCAAGAGACG. Encoded protein: CASSASMVLLQET. The CDR3 as a whole reads CASSASMVLLQETQYF.

For this clone: Coverage ceases 3 residues before the CDR3 finishes, and the germline J gene fills in the end. This chain uses TRBV10-3 with TRBJ1-5, with D possibly being TRBD1 (6 bases). From germline, CDR1 is ENHRY and CDR2 SYGVKD. Trimming took off 3 bases at V and 5 bases at J, with 14 bases between the two ends. The CDR3 has 15 residues. The CDR3 loop reads CAISEGGVGDQPQHF. The sequenced part of the CDR3 DNA is TGTGCCATCAGTGAAGGGGGTGTAGGCGATCAGCCC.

The CDR3 DNA, read in part, is TGTGCCAGTAGTATGGGCGGGGGGCACTTTTCCGGC. Protein: CASSMGGGHFSG. The full CDR3 protein reads CASSMGGGHFSGYTF. The J gene is TRBJ1-2, the V gene TRBV19, with D perhaps TRBD1 (6 bases). Coverage ceases 3 residues before the CDR3 finishes, and the germline J gene fills in the end. CDR3 length equals 15 residues. Germline V gives CDR1 LNHDA, CDR2 SQIVND (reference sequence).

Regarding this clone: Read data end 3 residues before the CDR3 end; the end is taken from the germline J gene. This chain links TRBV14 with TRBJ2-7; 7 bases match TRBD1. The CDR3 is made up of 15 amino acids. CDR1 SGHDN and CDR2 FVKESK come from the germline V gene. J lost 3 bases, V lost 4 bases, and 9 bases had no gene match. The CDR3 region is CASSLRGQAFYEQYF. The CDR3 DNA, read in part, is TGTGCCAGCAGCCTCCGAGGACAGGCCTTCTACGAG. Variable domain in full (rest from reference TRBV14 and TRBJ2-7): EAGVTQFPSHSVIEKGQTVTLRCDPISGHDNLYWYRRVMGKEIKFLLHFVKESKQDESGMPNNRFLAERTGGTYSTLKVQPAELEDSGVYFCASSLRGQAFYEQYFGPGTRLTVT.

Regarding this clone: The missing CDR3 end, 3 residues past where the read stops, is filled in from the germline J gene. The V call is TRBV6-1, the J call TRBJ1-2; D ambiguous. In germline, CDR1 is MNHNS, CDR2 SASEGT. With 3 bases removed from V and 3 bases from J, the gap between germline ends came to 11 bases. The CDR3 spans 14 residues. CDR3 bases read: TGTGCCAGCAGTGAGCGCGGGCAACACTATGGC. Amino acid sequence: CASSERGQHYG. The whole CDR3 region reads CASSERGQHYGYTF.

Comments on this clone: The CDR3 extends 3 residues past the end of the read, so its final part is completed from the germline J gene. The chain has TRBV2 and TRBJ1-5; tentatively, D is TRBD1 (6 bases). Trimming stripped 6 bases from V and 2 bases from J, with 14 bases between. Germline V lookup: CDR1 SNHLY, CDR2 FYNNEI. The CDR3 is made up of 15 amino acids. The DNA read from the CDR3 is TGTGCCAGCAGCGGAGACAGGTCGGGCAATCAGCCC. Its translation: CASSGDRSGNQP. In full, the CDR3 is CASSGDRSGNQPQHF.

As for this clone: One junction end disagrees with the germline gene, perhaps due to a read error. The read falls 3 residues short of the CDR3 end, and the missing part is taken from the germline J gene. The rearrangement links TRBV12-3 or TRBV12-4 to TRBJ2-7; 7 nucleotides agree with TRBD1. CDR3 length: 12 amino acids. CDR3 sequence: CASNLQGNEQYF. The part of the CDR3 DNA that was read is TGTGCCAGCAATTTACAGGGGAACGAG.

Details on this clone: The CDR3 end falls 3 residues outside the read, so it is completed with the germline J gene. This rearrangement joins TRBV20-1 to TRBJ1-2; possibly TRBD1 for D (6 bases). Germline V CDR1 and CDR2: DFQATT, SNEGSKA (reference sequence). The CDR3 loop spans 14 amino acids. CDR3 in amino acids: CSARDAGASQGYTF. The CDR3 bases that were read are TGCAGTGCTAGAGATGCAGGGGCGTCCCAGGGC.

Regarding this clone: The CDR3 end falls 3 residues outside the read, so it is completed with the germline J gene. The chain combines TRBV7-6 with TRBJ2-2, with TRBD2 matching 7 bases. The ends lost 0 bases at V and 2 bases at J; junction bases unmatched: 3. The V gene's germline CDR1 is SGHVS and CDR2 FNYEAQ. The CDR3 runs to 16 residues. CDR3 DNA (partial): TGTGCCAGCAGCTTAGCTCTAGCGGAAAACACCGGGGAG. Amino acids: CASSLALAENTGE. The full CDR3 is CASSLALAENTGELFF.

As to this clone: The CDR3 goes on 3 residues after the read ends, and that part is filled in from the germline J gene. The chain recombines TRBV29-1 with TRBJ1-1; 7 nucleotides line up with TRBD1. The CDR3 runs 14 residues. V gave up 7 bases and J gave up 0 bases; unmatched junction bases: 8. The germline V gene has CDR1 SQVTM and CDR2 ANQGSEA. The chain's CDR3 is CSGWSGGLNTEAFF. CDR3 DNA, as far as it was read: TGCAGCGGATGGTCAGGGGGACTGAACACTGAA.

Remarks on this clone: The read gets to within 3 residues of the CDR3 end, and the germline J gene fills in the rest. The V gene is TRBV7-3, the J gene TRBJ1-2, with a weak D call TRBD1 (6 bases). CDR3 size: 17 residues. Germline CDR1 reads SGHTA; CDR2 reads FQGTGA. CDR3 sequence reads: CASSLGLAGGPTETYTF. The CDR3 bases that were read are TGTGCCAGCAGCCTAGGACTAGCGGGGGGGCCGACGGAGACC.

Remarks on this clone: A junction boundary mismatches the germline segment, possibly from a read error. Coverage ceases 3 residues before the CDR3 finishes, and the germline J gene fills in the end. The chain links TRBV14 to TRBJ1-2; D gene uncertain. There are 16 residues in the CDR3. From germline, CDR1 is SGHDN and CDR2 FVKESK. CDR3 amino acids: CASSQGAGGVVYGYTF. The CDR3 DNA, read in part, is TGTGCCAGCAGTCAAGGAGCAGGTGGAGTAGTTTATGGC.